Each of the 3 T cell receptor beta chains below was sequenced from the same sample in a study of T cell clonality in common variable immunodeficiency. TCRdb's copy holds only in-frame clones and misses some; the assay was immunoSEQ multiplex PCR. The sample shows about 50,000 clones, none of them appearing just once. The material sequenced was peripheral blood mononuclear cells. These receptors all come from a person between 18 and 69 years old in good health.

This clone was seen ten or more times. The read terminates 3 residues before the CDR3 end, so the remaining end is supplied by the germline J gene. V gene TRBV20-1 combines with J gene TRBJ2-4; 10 positions match TRBD2. The V segment lost 0 bases and the J segment 4 bases; nucleotides outside the gene matches: 3. Germline V lookup: CDR1 DFQATT, CDR2 SNEGSKA (reference sequence). The CDR3 has 15 amino acids. CDR3 DNA, as far as it was read: TGCAGTGCTAGAGAGGGGGGACTAGCGAAAAACATT. As protein: CSAREGGLAKNI. The entire CDR3 sequence reads CSAREGGLAKNIQYF.

This clone was recorded many times. The read finishes 3 residues shy of the CDR3 end, and the germline J gene is used to complete it. The rearrangement links TRBV19 to TRBJ2-1; maybe TRBD2 (5 bases). Germline CDR1 is LNHDA and CDR2 is SQIVND (reference sequence). This CDR3 comprises 17 residues. The V and J ends lost 5 bases and 5 bases respectively, with 22 bases between them. The CDR3 sequence: CASSAHSTRFRDNEQFF. The part of the CDR3 DNA that was read is TGTGCCAGTAGTGCCCATTCCACTAGATTTCGCGACAATGAG.

This clone was seen a handful of times. The read terminates 3 residues ahead of where the CDR3 ends, so the germline J gene completes it. J is TRBJ2-2 and V is TRBV7-6, with a weak D call TRBD1 (6 bases). The CDR3 spans 17 residues. CDR1 is SGHVS and CDR2 is FNYEAQ in the germline V gene. The V end lost 0 bases, the J end lost 3 bases, and 14 bases lay between the germline ends. The CDR3 sequence: CASSLAVGGWDTGELFF. CDR3 bases read: TGTGCCAGCAGCTTAGCTGTTGGGGGCTGGGACACCGGGGAG.